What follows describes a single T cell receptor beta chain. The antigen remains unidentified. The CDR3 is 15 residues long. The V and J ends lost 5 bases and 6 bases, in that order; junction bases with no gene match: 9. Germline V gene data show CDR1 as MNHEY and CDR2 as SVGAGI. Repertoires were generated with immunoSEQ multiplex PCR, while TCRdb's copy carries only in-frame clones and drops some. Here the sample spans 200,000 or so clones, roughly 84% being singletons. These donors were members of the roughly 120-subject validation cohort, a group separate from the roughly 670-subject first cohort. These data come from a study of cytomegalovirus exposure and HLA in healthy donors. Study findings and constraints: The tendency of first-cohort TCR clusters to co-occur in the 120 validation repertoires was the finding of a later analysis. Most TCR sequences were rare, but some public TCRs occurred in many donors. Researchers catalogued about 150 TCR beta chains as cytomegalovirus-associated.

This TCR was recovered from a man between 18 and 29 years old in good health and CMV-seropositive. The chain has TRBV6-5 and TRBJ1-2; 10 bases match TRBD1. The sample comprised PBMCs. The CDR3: CASSAGTGVLDGYTF. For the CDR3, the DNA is TGTGCCAGCAGTGCCGGGACAGGGGTTCTGGATGGCTACACCTTC.